Listed below are T cell receptor beta chains from one sample, sequenced in a study of control samples from healthy donors and cancer patients. Produced via immunoSEQ multiplex PCR; TCRdb's table is partial and in-frame only. In the table there are around 94,000 clones, 85% to 95% of which are singletons. What was sequenced was blood. These receptors all stem from a woman aged 25 to 39 in good health. CDR3s include the opening cysteine and the closing phenylalanine or tryptophan. Each record gives: clone size, J gene, D gene, CDR3 length, V gene, CDR3 DNA, CDR3 protein. A D gene is named only where the DNA matches it firmly. Not all rows give a size; the values are once, few, many and, for expanded clones, a class.

abundance: -; j_gene: TRBJ1-5; d_gene: TRBD1; len: 16; v_gene: TRBV2; CDR3nt: TGTGCCAGCAGATCCGGGACAGGGGGCTTCAATCAGCCCCAGCATTTT; CDR3aa: CASRSGTGGFNQPQHF
abundance: -; j_gene: TRBJ1-2; d_gene: -; len: 13; v_gene: TRBV5-8; CDR3nt: TGTGCCAGCAGTCCTGACGCGTTCTATGGCTACACCTTC; CDR3aa: CASSPDAFYGYTF
abundance: -; j_gene: TRBJ1-5; d_gene: -; len: 14; v_gene: TRBV28; CDR3nt: TGTGCCAGCAGTTTAACACAGGTTGATCAGCCCCAGCATTTT; CDR3aa: CASSLTQVDQPQHF
abundance: -; j_gene: TRBJ1-2; d_gene: -; len: 12; v_gene: TRBV10-2; CDR3nt: TGCGCCAGCAGTGATGGGGGACCCGGCTACACCTTC; CDR3aa: CASSDGGPGYTF
abundance: few; j_gene: TRBJ2-7; d_gene: -; len: 16; v_gene: TRBV7-4; CDR3nt: TGTGCCAGCAGCTCAAGACCGGCAAGTAGGTTGCGCGAGCAGTACTTC; CDR3aa: CASSSRPASRLREQYF
abundance: -; j_gene: TRBJ1-1; d_gene: TRBD1; len: 17; v_gene: TRBV5-1; CDR3nt: TGCGCCAGCAGCTCACCCAGGGGGGGAGGTTGGAACACTGAAGCTTTCTTT; CDR3aa: CASSSPRGGGWNTEAFF
abundance: -; j_gene: TRBJ1-2; d_gene: TRBD1; len: 14; v_gene: TRBV7-9; CDR3nt: TGTGCCAGCAGCCCAGGGACAGGGTATTATGGCTACACCTTC; CDR3aa: CASSPGTGYYGYTF
abundance: -; j_gene: TRBJ1-3; d_gene: -; len: 14; v_gene: TRBV9; CDR3nt: TGTGCCAGCAGCGGGACAGTTTCTGGAAACACCATATATTTT; CDR3aa: CASSGTVSGNTIYF
abundance: -; j_gene: TRBJ1-1; d_gene: -; len: 13; v_gene: TRBV18; CDR3nt: TGTGCCAGCGACCAAGGTAGGAACACTGAAGCTTTCTTT; CDR3aa: CASDQGRNTEAFF
abundance: -; j_gene: TRBJ1-1; d_gene: -; len: 14; v_gene: TRBV27; CDR3nt: TGTGCCAGCAGTTTTAAGTCCATGAACACTGAAGCTTTCTTT; CDR3aa: CASSFKSMNTEAFF
abundance: -; j_gene: TRBJ1-1; d_gene: TRBD1; len: 14; v_gene: TRBV28; CDR3nt: TGTGCCAGCAGTTCAGGGGGCGCAAACTCTGAAGCTTTCTTT; CDR3aa: CASSSGGANSEAFF
abundance: -; j_gene: TRBJ1-2; d_gene: -; len: 11; v_gene: TRBV25-1; CDR3nt: TGTGCCAGCAGGGGTCTACATGGCTACACCTTC; CDR3aa: CASRGLHGYTF
abundance: -; j_gene: TRBJ1-1; d_gene: -; len: 15; v_gene: TRBV7-2; CDR3nt: TGTGCCAGCAGCTCTGGACAGATAATGAACACTGAAGCTTTCTTT; CDR3aa: CASSSGQIMNTEAFF
abundance: -; j_gene: TRBJ2-7; d_gene: TRBD1; len: 15; v_gene: TRBV19; CDR3nt: TGTGCCAGTAGTGGCCCGGGACAGGGGGCCTACGAGCAGTACTTC; CDR3aa: CASSGPGQGAYEQYF
abundance: -; j_gene: TRBJ2-2; d_gene: TRBD1; len: 15; v_gene: TRBV11-2; CDR3nt: TGTGCCAGCAGGGACAGGGGGGGAAACACCGGGGAGCTGTTTTTT; CDR3aa: CASRDRGGNTGELFF
abundance: -; j_gene: TRBJ2-7; d_gene: TRBD1; len: 14; v_gene: TRBV10-3; CDR3nt: TGTGCCATCAGAGCCGACAGGGGCGGGTACGAGCAGTACTTC; CDR3aa: CAIRADRGGYEQYF
abundance: -; j_gene: TRBJ1-1; d_gene: -; len: 13; v_gene: TRBV30; CDR3nt: TGTGCCTGCAAACTCGACCCAGGTTCTGAAGCTTTCTTT; CDR3aa: CACKLDPGSEAFF
abundance: -; j_gene: TRBJ1-4; d_gene: -; len: 14; v_gene: TRBV6-5; CDR3nt: TGTGCCAGCACCTTGGGACACCGTGGCGAAAAACTGTTTTTT; CDR3aa: CASTLGHRGEKLFF
abundance: -; j_gene: TRBJ1-1; d_gene: -; len: 16; v_gene: TRBV11-2; CDR3nt: TGTGCCAGCAGCCCCTGGGCAGGATACTCGAACACTGAAGCTTTCTTT; CDR3aa: CASSPWAGYSNTEAFF
abundance: -; j_gene: TRBJ1-2; d_gene: -; len: 14; v_gene: TRBV30; CDR3nt: TGTGCCTGGAGTGTGCTGGGTTCGTTGGATGGCTACACCTTC; CDR3aa: CAWSVLGSLDGYTF
abundance: -; j_gene: TRBJ1-4; d_gene: TRBD1; len: 15; v_gene: TRBV2; CDR3nt: TGTGCCAGCAGTGAAGGCAGGGGGGGTAATGAAAAACTGTTTTTT; CDR3aa: CASSEGRGGNEKLFF
abundance: -; j_gene: TRBJ1-4; d_gene: TRBD1; len: 14; v_gene: TRBV2; CDR3nt: TGTGCCAGCAGTGAAGTAAACAGGGGGGAAAAACTGTTTTTT; CDR3aa: CASSEVNRGEKLFF
abundance: -; j_gene: TRBJ1-1; d_gene: -; len: 16; v_gene: TRBV4-1; CDR3nt: TGCGCCAGCAGCTCCGCCCCAGGACTCATGAACACTGAAGCTTTCTTT; CDR3aa: CASSSAPGLMNTEAFF
abundance: -; j_gene: TRBJ2-5; d_gene: -; len: 12; v_gene: TRBV28; CDR3nt: TGTGCCAGCGAGAACACTCAAGAGACCCAGTACTTC; CDR3aa: CASENTQETQYF
abundance: -; j_gene: TRBJ2-1; d_gene: TRBD2; len: 16; v_gene: TRBV7-2; CDR3nt: TGTGCCAGCAGCCCGCCTGGTAGCGGGAAAAACAATGAGCAGTTCTTC; CDR3aa: CASSPPGSGKNNEQFF
abundance: -; j_gene: TRBJ2-1; d_gene: -; len: 17; v_gene: TRBV7-9; CDR3nt: TGTGCCAGCAGCATCATTTCAGGGGACAACACGGGGAATGAGCAGTTCTTC; CDR3aa: CASSIISGDNTGNEQFF
abundance: -; j_gene: TRBJ2-2; d_gene: TRBD2; len: 14; v_gene: TRBV27; CDR3nt: TGTGCCAGCAGTTCTAGCGGGAGTACCGGGGAGCTGTTTTTT; CDR3aa: CASSSSGSTGELFF
abundance: once; j_gene: TRBJ1-1; d_gene: -; len: 15; v_gene: TRBV7-9; CDR3nt: TGTGCCAGCAGCACTGCCGACAGTCTAGGATGGGGAGCTTTCTTT; CDR3aa: CASSTADSLGWGAFF
abundance: -; j_gene: TRBJ1-5; d_gene: TRBD1; len: 15; v_gene: TRBV5-1; CDR3nt: TGCGCCAGCAGCTTGGGGACAGGGGGCGGCCAGCCCCAGCATTTT; CDR3aa: CASSLGTGGGQPQHF
abundance: -; j_gene: TRBJ1-1; d_gene: -; len: 14; v_gene: TRBV6-1; CDR3nt: TGTGCCAGCAGTGAAGGAGGGATGAACACTGAAGCTTTCTTT; CDR3aa: CASSEGGMNTEAFF
abundance: -; j_gene: TRBJ1-1; d_gene: TRBD1; len: 13; v_gene: TRBV7-2; CDR3nt: TGTGCCAGCAGCTTGGACAGGACCACTGAAGCTTTCTTT; CDR3aa: CASSLDRTTEAFF
abundance: -; j_gene: TRBJ1-6; d_gene: -; len: 12; v_gene: TRBV28; CDR3nt: TGTGCCAGCAGCCAAGAGGGTTCACCCCTCCACTTT; CDR3aa: CASSQEGSPLHF